Below, one TCR beta chain is given with its context. No cognate antigen has been identified for it. Base quality data are lacking; no much larger clone is found one base away. Libraries were made using the immunoSEQ multiplex PCR assay. For most patients, genomic DNA was isolated with the Qiagen DNeasy Blood and Tissue Kit and shipped frozen to Adaptive Biotechnologies for TCR sequencing. High-throughput TCR-beta CDR3 sequencing of genomic DNA from most patients was performed by Adaptive Biotechnologies. Regarding the original processing steps: TCR sequencing data were retrieved from Adaptive's ImmunoSEQ software for 15 to 20 patients, whereas three other patients were processed with MiXCR and VDJtools. CD4 versus CD8 sorting errors were corrected by removing sequences found in both subsets at a frequency ratio below 5:1. CDR3 nucleotide sequences shared between donor and recipient were removed because their origin could not be assigned. Alloreactive clones required at least 2-fold expansion over unstimulated cells and minimum CFSE-low frequency of 0.002% (template counts) or 0.001% (read counts). Mappable clones were those detected in sequenced pre-transplant spleen, lymph node, or MLR CFSE-low populations of the donor or recipient. Cumulative frequency of alloreactive clones was calculated as a percentage of all sequences weighted by copy number. Entries here come from immuneACCESS through TCRdb and include only in-frame sequences with V and J called. Some clones fail to appear in such tables; in the studies checked, an unresolved V gene covers under half of the shortfall, and the cause of the remainder is unknown. That table is the source of V, J and clone size, and D and trimming were worked out from the DNA. The sample table holds about 96,000 clones, of which roughly 89% were seen once. About 0.28% of the sample comes from the top ten.

This specimen comes from a study of graft-versus-host responses after intestinal transplantation (dated by TCRdb to the early 2020s). Broadly, across the study: Multivisceral, liver-intestinal, or isolated intestinal transplants were received by the recipients. All recipients received anti-thymocyte globulin induction followed by maintenance tacrolimus and steroids for about three years. Graft-versus-host and host-versus-graft alloreactive T cell clones were tracked in the graft, circulation and bone marrow after intestinal transplantation using bulk TCR-beta CDR3 sequencing. To identify alloreactive clones, pre-transplant mixed lymphocyte reaction products were sequenced and then compared with unstimulated pre-transplant donor and recipient T cells. The cohort enrolled about two dozen intestinal transplant recipients, one of whom was a retransplant, and 3 patients without pretransplant specimens were excluded. A peak of at least 4% donor T cells among recipient peripheral blood mononuclear cells was the definition used for donor T cell macrochimerism. Rather than being sequenced by the commercial service, samples from a few later patients were sequenced in-house on an Illumina MiSeq and processed with MiXCR.

From the germline V gene (reference sequence), CDR1 is MNHEY and CDR2 is SMNVEV. V ends up 6 bases short and J 1 base short, with an unmatched junction base count of 5. The CDR3 has 15 amino acids, counting the end cysteine and phenylalanine. The sequence is cut down to CDR3 DNA, 45 bases in frame from base 1. The time point tag for this specimen amounts to: cells obtained before transplantation from donor or recipient. CD3+CD4+ and CD3+CD8+ populations were FACS-sorted from unstimulated pre-transplant donor and recipient cells taken from spleen or lymph nodes. Results and caveats for the whole study, not just this receptor: In the allografts of patients with donor T cell macrochimerism, GvH to HvG T cell clonal ratios were high. GvH clones were detected in recipient bone marrow, and some of these GvH clones were observed earlier in ileal mucosa or blood, consistent with an intestinal mucosal origin. Early after transplant, peak levels of circulating GvH clones were found to be associated with declines in HvG clones. The conclusions were limited by the relatively low number and heterogeneity of the intestinal transplant patients.

The receptor was isolated from a human donor who received an intestinal transplant. The rearrangement joined TRBV27 to TRBJ1-5; TRBD1 matches 8 bases in the middle. The source was unstimulated CD4+ T cells sorted from spleen or lymph node cells, collected before intestinal transplant. The encoded CDR3 is CASSTRTGSNQPQHF. The DNA sequence follows: TGTGCCAGCAGCACTCGGACAGGGAGCAATCAGCCCCAGCATTTT.